This is a list of T cell receptor beta chains from one sample in a study of T cell changes during pregnancy in multiple sclerosis. Here immunoSEQ multiplex PCR was the method, and the copy in TCRdb shows in-frame clones only, minus some. This table holds around 99,000 clones, around 92% found once. Sequencing was performed on peripheral blood, taken in the first trimester of pregnancy. All receptors derive from a female donor with multiple sclerosis, enrolled in a pregnancy study. Each CDR3 is given with its conserved first and last residue. A D gene is named only where the DNA matches it firmly. The listing skips clone size in some rows; elsewhere it reads once, few, many or a size class.

j_call,clone_size,v_call,d_call,cdr3_nt,cdr3_aa
TRBJ2-1,-,TRBV14,-,TGTGCCAGCAGCCAAGATCTGGGACTTCAATATATTGAGCAGTTCTTC,CASSQDLGLQYIEQFF
TRBJ1-1,-,TRBV30,TRBD1,TGTGCCTGGACCTCCGACAGGGCCACTGAAGCTTTCTTT,CAWTSDRATEAFF
TRBJ1-5,-,TRBV28,TRBD1,TGTGCCAGCATCGCCGGGACAGGGGTGTATCAGCCCCAGCATTTT,CASIAGTGVYQPQHF
TRBJ1-3,-,TRBV19,TRBD1,TGTGCCAGCGTCAACACAGGGGAGTCTGGAAACACCATATATTTT,CASVNTGESGNTIYF
TRBJ2-7,-,TRBV11-2,TRBD1,TGTGCCAGCAGCCTATGGACAGGCGAGCAGTACTTC,CASSLWTGEQYF
TRBJ1-2,-,TRBV19,-,TGTGCCAGTAGTATACCAGGGATGGACGGCTACACCTTC,CASSIPGMDGYTF
TRBJ2-2,-,TRBV28,-,TGTGCCAGCAGGAACCGAGTAGGAGGTGGCGGGGAGCTGTTTTTT,CASRNRVGGGGELFF
TRBJ1-1,-,TRBV9,-,TGTGCCAGCAGCGTAGGGGCCGGGAGCACTGAAGCTTTCTTT,CASSVGAGSTEAFF
TRBJ1-5,-,TRBV5-1,-,TGCGCCAGCAGCACCGGAAGCGGGAATCAGCCCCAGCATTTT,CASSTGSGNQPQHF
TRBJ2-6,-,TRBV28,-,TGTGCCAGCAGTAAGTTGCACGGTGGGGCCAACGTCCTGACTTTC,CASSKLHGGANVLTF
TRBJ2-5,-,TRBV27,TRBD1,TGTGCCAGCAGCCCAATAACCCGACAGGGCCGCCGGGGAGAGACCCAGTACTTC,CASSPITRQGRRGETQYF
TRBJ1-2,-,TRBV4-2,TRBD1,TGTGCCAGCAGCCCCCGGGACAGAAACTATGGCTACACCTTC,CASSPRDRNYGYTF
TRBJ2-1,-,TRBV7-3,TRBD2,TGTGCCAGCAGCCCGGCGGGAGCTTACAATGAGCAGTTCTTC,CASSPAGAYNEQFF
TRBJ1-1,-,TRBV5-8,-,TGTGCCAGCAGCCCGGGTTGGAGGTCTAACACTGAAGCTTTCTTT,CASSPGWRSNTEAFF
TRBJ2-1,-,TRBV4-1,-,TGCGCCAGCAGCCCTGACCGGAGCTCCTACAATGAGCAGTTCTTC,CASSPDRSSYNEQFF
TRBJ1-1,-,TRBV9,-,TGTGCCAGCAGCCCCCCTCGTGGCTCCGAAGCTTTCTTT,CASSPPRGSEAFF
TRBJ2-2,-,TRBV6-4,TRBD1,TGTGCCAGCAGGAAAACAGGGGGGAACACCGGGGAGCTGTTTTTT,CASRKTGGNTGELFF
TRBJ2-4,-,TRBV20-1,-,TGCAGTGCCATCAGGGAGGACATTCAGTACTTC,CSAIREDIQYF
TRBJ2-7,-,TRBV5-6,TRBD1,TGTGCCAGCAGCTCCAAGACAGGGGGAGTGGGCGAGCAGTACTTC,CASSSKTGGVGEQYF
TRBJ2-1,-,TRBV27,-,TGTGCCAGCAGTTCACGGGCCAGGGCAAGTGAGCAGTTCTTC,CASSSRARASEQFF
TRBJ2-3,-,TRBV11-1,TRBD2,TGTGCCAGCAGCCCGTTTGTTGGGACTAGCGGGAGCGATACGCAGTATTTT,CASSPFVGTSGSDTQYF
TRBJ1-2,-,TRBV7-2,TRBD1,TGTGCCAGCAGCTCTGGACAGGGGGCGGGAGGCTACACCTTC,CASSSGQGAGGYTF
TRBJ1-3,-,TRBV5-4,-,TGTGCCAGCAGCTACACAGGGTTCGGGAACACCATATATTTT,CASSYTGFGNTIYF
TRBJ1-1,-,TRBV5-6,-,TGTGCCAGCAGCCGCCTTGGCTCTGAAGCTTTCTTT,CASSRLGSEAFF
TRBJ2-2,-,TRBV7-8,-,TGTGCCAGCAGCTTAGGGGTCAGGTTAAACACCGGGGAGCTGTTTTTT,CASSLGVRLNTGELFF
TRBJ1-2,-,TRBV5-1,-,TGCGCCAGCAGATCCACAGGGAGCTATGGCTACACCTTC,CASRSTGSYGYTF
TRBJ1-5,-,TRBV19,-,TGTGCCAGTACTACCCGGGCAGAGCGGGGCAATCAGCCCCAGCATTTT,CASTTRAERGNQPQHF
TRBJ1-2,-,TRBV29-1,-,TGCAGCGTTGAAGCTGGCAACTATGGCTACACCTTC,CSVEAGNYGYTF
TRBJ1-1,-,TRBV2,TRBD1,TGTGCCAGCAGGGAGACAGGGCGCACTGAAGCTTTCTTT,CASRETGRTEAFF
TRBJ2-5,-,TRBV19,TRBD2,TGTGCCAGTAACATTAGGGGCGGGAGCACAGAGACCCAGTACTTC,CASNIRGGSTETQYF
TRBJ2-1,-,TRBV6-4,TRBD2,TGTGCCAGCAGTCATCTAGCGGGAGGGCCGAGTGAGCAGTTCTTC,CASSHLAGGPSEQFF
TRBJ2-1,-,TRBV7-9,-,TGTGCCAGCAGCTTAAGTAAGACCGGGTTGGTCTTC,CASSLSKTGLVF
TRBJ2-3,-,TRBV28,TRBD2,TGTGCCAGTCAGCGGGAGCCCCCAGATACGCAGTATTTT,CASQREPPDTQYF
TRBJ1-2,-,TRBV10-2,TRBD1,TGCGCCAGCAGTGAGTCCCCGACAGGGGGCAGGGGCTACACCTTC,CASSESPTGGRGYTF
TRBJ1-2,-,TRBV2,-,TGTGCCAGCATACAGTTGCAGACTAACTATGGCTACACCTTC,CASIQLQTNYGYTF
TRBJ2-3,-,TRBV13,-,TGTGCCAGCAGCCCCCCCTCTACTATCCAGCAGTATTTT,CASSPPSTIQQYF
TRBJ1-5,once,TRBV28,-,TGTGCCAGCAGTTTGATTACCGGTGGTCGCGGTCAGCCCCAGCATTTT,CASSLITGGRGQPQHF
TRBJ2-4,-,TRBV7-3,-,TGTGCCAGCAGCACCGACAGCAGCCGGGTCATTCAGTACTTC,CASSTDSSRVIQYF
TRBJ1-2,-,TRBV10-3,-,TGTGCCATCAATGGGGGGAGGTTTTCCGGCTACACCTTC,CAINGGRFSGYTF
TRBJ1-2,-,TRBV7-2,TRBD1,TGTGCCAGCAGCTTCAGACAGGGGAGGGGTGGCTACACCTTC,CASSFRQGRGGYTF
TRBJ2-7,-,TRBV27,-,TGTGCCAGCAGTTCCATTCCGGGAATCTACGAGCAGTACTTC,CASSSIPGIYEQYF
TRBJ2-3,-,TRBV18,TRBD2,TGTGCCAGCTCCACAGGACTAGCGGGATTGGATACGCAGTATTTT,CASSTGLAGLDTQYF
TRBJ2-1,few,TRBV4-2,-,TGTGCCAGCAGCCAAGAGCGCGTCCTTCCGGACAATGAGCAGTTCTTC,CASSQERVLPDNEQFF
TRBJ1-2,-,TRBV6-5,TRBD1,TGTGCCAGCAGCCCCGGGACAGGGAAGGTCTATGGCTACACCTTC,CASSPGTGKVYGYTF
TRBJ1-5,-,TRBV19,-,TGTGCCAGTAGTATCGCGGTGTATAGCAATCAGCCCCAGCATTTT,CASSIAVYSNQPQHF
TRBJ2-7,-,TRBV5-1,-,TGCGCCAGCAGCTTGGGACGGAGCTCCTACGAGCAGTACTTC,CASSLGRSSYEQYF
TRBJ2-5,-,TRBV15,TRBD2,TGTGCCACCAGCGCCGGGCCCACTAGCGGGAGGGAATTGGAAGAGACCCAGTACTTC,CATSAGPTSGRELEETQYF
TRBJ2-7,-,TRBV29-1,-,TGCAGCGTCACGGGTCCGGGAGTTGAGCAGTACTTC,CSVTGPGVEQYF
TRBJ1-1,-,TRBV2,TRBD1,TGTGCCAGCAGATGGGACGAGGGGGCTCTAATGAACACTGAAGCTTTCTTT,CASRWDEGALMNTEAFF
TRBJ1-4,-,TRBV5-1,TRBD1,TGCGCCAGCAGCTTGGGCTCGGGACAGGCTAATGAAAAACTGTTTTTT,CASSLGSGQANEKLFF
TRBJ2-1,-,TRBV5-6,TRBD2,TGTGCCAGCAGCCCCCGGGGCGGGAGCTCCTACAATGAGCAGTTCTTC,CASSPRGGSSYNEQFF
TRBJ2-7,-,TRBV28,-,TGTGCCAGCAGTATCCCGGGTAGCCCAGACTACGAGCAGTACTTC,CASSIPGSPDYEQYF
TRBJ2-5,-,TRBV27,TRBD1,TGTGCCAGCAGTTCCCTGCCGACAGGGGGCGATGTGACCCAGTACTTC,CASSSLPTGGDVTQYF
TRBJ2-7,-,TRBV2,-,TGTGCCACCTTGCGACAGTCCGAGCAGTACTTC,CATLRQSEQYF
TRBJ2-2,-,TRBV6-1,TRBD2,TGTGCCAGCAGTGCGGCTAGCGGGAGTTCGGTCGGGGAGCTGTTTTTT,CASSAASGSSVGELFF
TRBJ1-1,-,TRBV29-1,-,TGCAGCGAGACCCCAGGGCCCACTGAAGCTTTCTTT,CSETPGPTEAFF
TRBJ2-7,-,TRBV27,-,TGTGCCAGCAGTCGATTCACCGGGGACGAGCAGTACTTC,CASSRFTGDEQYF
TRBJ2-7,-,TRBV6-6,TRBD1,TGTGCCAGCAGTCACGGGACAGGGGATCTCTACGAGCAGTACTTC,CASSHGTGDLYEQYF
TRBJ2-1,-,TRBV9,TRBD2,TGTGCCAGCAGCGCACGACTAGCGGGGTACAATGAGCAGTTCTTC,CASSARLAGYNEQFF
TRBJ1-1,-,TRBV5-1,TRBD1,TGCGCCAGCGGTAAGATACAGGGGGCCACTGAAGCTTTCTTT,CASGKIQGATEAFF